This passage covers 14 T cell receptor beta chains from one sample sequenced in a study of cytomegalovirus exposure and HLA in healthy donors (dated 2017 in TCRdb). Libraries were built with the immunoSEQ multiplex PCR assay. For the multiplex PCR, a mixture combining 60 forward primers for TCR Vbeta segments and 13 reverse primers for TCR Jbeta segments was used. TCRdb retrieved this table from immuneACCESS and kept in-frame rearrangements only. Not all clones are present; in checked studies, unresolved V genes account for under half, and no reason is known for the remainder. The sample table records over 70,000 clones; just over 65% of these occur just once. Around 1.9% of the sample is taken by the ten largest. The sequenced sample was PBMCs. The receptors here all came from a young man in good health and CMV-seronegative.

This clone appeared once. CDR3 in DNA: TGTGCCACCGCGGGCACGCTGCAAAACTATGGCTACACCTTC. Translating it yields CATAGTLQNYGYTF. The chain has TRBV10-3 and TRBJ1-2; D is unclear. Trimming removed 10 bases at V and 2 bases at J, with 17 bases between. The CDR3 runs to 14 residues. The germline gives CDR1 ENHRY, CDR2 SYGVKD.

This clone occurred a few times. V gene TRBV5-8 combines with J gene TRBJ1-2; D unresolved. Trimming cost V 0 bases and J 6 bases, with 12 bases left between them. Looked up from germline, CDR1 is SGHTS and CDR2 is YDEGEE. The CDR3 totals 14 residues. The CDR3 nucleotides are TGTGCCAGCAGCTTGGGGTACAGAGCAGATGGCTACACCTTC. Amino acids: CASSLGYRADGYTF.

V usage is TRBV6-1 and J usage is TRBJ2-1, with 9 bases that match TRBD2. V lost 4 bases to trimming and J lost 0 bases; unmatched junction nucleotides: 13. Germline CDR1 MNHNS, CDR2 SASEGT. The CDR3 spans 19 residues. CDR3 protein: CASSATLGSGRSSYNEQFF. CDR3 DNA: TGTGCCAGCAGTGCCACACTCGGGAGCGGGAGGAGCTCCTACAATGAGCAGTTCTTC.

V and J are TRBV29-1 and TRBJ2-7; 9 positions match TRBD1. The J segment lost 5 bases and the V segment lost 6 bases, leaving 5 bases of the junction unmatched. Germline values: CDR1 SQVTM, CDR2 ANQGSEA. The CDR3 runs to 12 residues. The CDR3 DNA follows: TGCAGCGTGAGGGACAGGGCAAACGAGCAGTACTTC. Encoded protein: CSVRDRANEQYF.

This CDR3 reads CASSSLKAGDSYEQYF. In DNA form, the CDR3 reads TGTGCCAGCAGTTCTCTTAAGGCAGGGGACTCCTACGAGCAGTACTTC. The chain is built from TRBV27 and TRBJ2-7; tentatively, D is TRBD1 (6 bases). Per germline, CDR1 MNHEY and CDR2 SMNVEV (reference sequence). Trimming cost V 4 bases and J 0 bases, with 16 bases left between them. This CDR3 contains 16 residues.

The chain has TRBV19 and TRBJ1-5; 7 nucleotides align to TRBD1. CDR3 size: 13 residues. The V segment lost 6 bases and the J segment 6 bases; nucleotides outside the gene matches: 5. Germline-derived CDR1 and CDR2 are LNHDA and SQIVND (reference sequence). In nucleotides, the CDR3 is TGTGCCAGTAGGGGACAGTACGTTCAGCCCCAGCATTTT. Encoded protein: CASRGQYVQPQHF.

This clone has just one count. V is TRBV4-1 and J is TRBJ2-4; D possibly corresponds to TRBD2 (5 bases). V lost 3 bases, J lost 7 bases, and 16 bases lay in between. This CDR3 contains 15 residues. Germline values: CDR1 MGHRA, CDR2 YSYEKL. CDR3 region: CASSHRGSLENIQYF. DNA of the CDR3: TGCGCCAGCAGCCACCGGGGATCCCTGGAGAACATTCAGTACTTC.

This chain connects TRBV7-2 to TRBJ1-2; 9 nucleotides match TRBD1. Per germline, CDR1 SGHTA and CDR2 FQGNSA. The V segment lost 1 base and the J segment 7 bases; nucleotides outside the gene matches: 7. The CDR3 has 15 residues. The CDR3 reads CASSLEWGQGSGYTF. DNA for the CDR3: TGTGCCAGCAGCTTAGAATGGGGACAGGGTAGTGGCTACACCTTC.

V gene TRBV29-1 combines with J gene TRBJ1-1; 9 bases align to TRBD1. The CDR3 has 14 amino acids. From germline, CDR1 is SQVTM and CDR2 ANQGSEA. With V trimmed by 1 base and J by 7 bases, 7 bases remained unmatched. CDR3 DNA sequence: TGCAGCGTTGAAGGCAGACAGGGGGTGCGTGAAGCTTTCTTT. It codes for CSVEGRQGVREAFF.

In nucleotides, the CDR3 is TGTGCCAGCAGGGCCGGAGCCTACGAGCAGTACTTC. It translates to CASRAGAYEQYF. V gene TRBV2 combines with J gene TRBJ2-7; D gene ambiguous. Germline assignment: CDR1 SNHLY and CDR2 FYNNEI. The germline V and J ends were trimmed by 6 bases and 2 bases, with 8 bases remaining between them. The length of the CDR3 is 12 residues.

The chain carries TRBV7-9 and TRBJ1-1; 8 bases align to TRBD1. CDR3 length: 15 amino acids. CDR1 is SEHNR, CDR2 FQNEAQ, per germline (reference sequence). The V and J ends lost 3 bases and 10 bases, in that order; junction bases with no gene match: 13. The CDR3 is CASSLIGQGGCGAFF. The DNA of the CDR3 is TGTGCCAGCAGCTTGATCGGACAGGGCGGGTGTGGAGCTTTCTTT.

CDR3 in DNA: TGTGCCAGCAGGCTGAGAGAGACCCAGTACTTC. Protein sequence: CASRLRETQYF. V gene TRBV5-6 combines with J gene TRBJ2-5; no clear D gene. Germline V lookup: CDR1 SGHDT, CDR2 YYEEEE. V lost 5 bases and J 4 bases, leaving 6 bases between the germline ends. This CDR3 spans 11 amino acids.

The rearrangement uses TRBV5-1 and TRBJ2-1; TRBD1 is a possible D gene (5 bases). V lost 1 base to trimming and J lost 5 bases, with 16 bases between them. Germline V gene data show CDR1 as SGHRS and CDR2 as YFSETQ. The CDR3 loop spans 16 amino acids. CDR3: CASSLIESRQNNEQFF. The CDR3 DNA sequence: TGCGCCAGCAGCTTGATTGAGTCGAGACAGAACAATGAGCAGTTCTTC.

This clone was found once. A read error may account for a junction end that differs from germline. The J gene is TRBJ2-6, the V gene TRBV2, with TRBD1 matching over 11 bases. Germline V lookup: CDR1 SNHLY, CDR2 FYNNEI. This CDR3 comprises 19 residues. CDR3 region: CTSSDEGQGAPSGANVLTF. CDR3 nucleotides: TGTACCAGCAGTGACGAAGGACAGGGGGCGCCCTCTGGGGCCAACGTCCTGACTTTC.